This T cell receptor (beta chain) was recovered during a study of T-cell reconstitution after alpha-beta-depleted transplantation in children. Study conclusions and caveats: The study traced high day-60 TCRbeta diversity in some patients to surviving recipient T cells and thymic progenitors. About two months after transplant, alpha-beta T cells reportedly came from several hundred expanded graft clones.

Molecular barcoding with unique molecular identifiers was used for the TCRbeta library. MiXCR, run by TCRdb on the PCR reads, gives a single entry per CDR3 protein. This table holds 580,000 or so distinct CDR3 sequences, about 21% found once. Germline lookup yields CDR1 MNHNS and CDR2 SASEGT. J lost 2 bases, V lost 6 bases, and 10 bases had no gene match. The CDR3 length is 16 residues. There are a few counts of this clonotype. Its antigen is still unknown. Sequenced material: PBMCs, mostly from graft donor cells, taken 360 days after TCRalphabeta/CD19-depleted stem cell transplant. V gene TRBV6-1 combines with J gene TRBJ2-1, with 7 nucleotides matching TRBD1. The clonotype comes from a boy younger than two who had a stem cell transplant for acute myeloid leukemia, so the T cells may come from the graft donor. The CDR3 DNA sequence: TGTGCCAGCAGAACCGAGGGGGCTACCCCCTACAATGAGCAGTTCTTC. Translated, it gives CASRTEGATPYNEQFF.